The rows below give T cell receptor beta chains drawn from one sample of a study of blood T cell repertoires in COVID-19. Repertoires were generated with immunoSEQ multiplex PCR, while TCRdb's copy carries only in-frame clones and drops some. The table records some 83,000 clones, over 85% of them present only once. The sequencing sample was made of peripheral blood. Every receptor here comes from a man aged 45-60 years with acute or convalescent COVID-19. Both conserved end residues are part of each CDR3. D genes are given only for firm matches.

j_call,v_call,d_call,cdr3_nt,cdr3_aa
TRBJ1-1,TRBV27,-,TGTGCCAGCAGTTTACAGGGGATTAGCACTGAAGCTTTCTTT,CASSLQGISTEAFF
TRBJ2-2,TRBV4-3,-,TGCGCCAGCAGCCAAGACAGGGGCGGGGAGCTGTTTTTT,CASSQDRGGELFF
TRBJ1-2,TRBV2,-,TGTGCCAGCAGTGACAGAACGCCCTATGGCTACACCTTC,CASSDRTPYGYTF
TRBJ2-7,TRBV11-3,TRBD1,TGTGCCAGCGGAACAGGGGACGAGCAGTACTTC,CASGTGDEQYF
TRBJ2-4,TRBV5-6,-,TGTGCCAGCAGCTTGGGGGCCATTCAGTACTTC,CASSLGAIQYF
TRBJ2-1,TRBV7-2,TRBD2,TGTGCCAGCAGCCCAAGACTAGCGGGGGAGCATCAGTTCTTC,CASSPRLAGEHQFF
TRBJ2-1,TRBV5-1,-,TGCGCCAGCAGCCCAGCCGAGGGGGTCGCCTACAATGAGCAGTTCTTC,CASSPAEGVAYNEQFF
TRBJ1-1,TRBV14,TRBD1,TGTGCCAGCAGCCCCGGACTCGACAGGGTGAGCGCTGAAGCTTTCTTT,CASSPGLDRVSAEAFF
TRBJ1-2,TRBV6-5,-,TGTGCCAGCACCCCCAGGCAGGGCCATGGCTACACCTTC,CASTPRQGHGYTF
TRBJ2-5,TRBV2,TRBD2,TGTGCCAGCAGTGTCGCTAGCGGGACTGAGACCCAGTACTTC,CASSVASGTETQYF
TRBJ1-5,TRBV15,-,TGTGCCACCAGCAGAGATCGGAGGGGTCAGCCCCAGCATTTT,CATSRDRRGQPQHF